Listed below are T cell receptor beta chains from one sample, sequenced in a study of memory CD4+ T cells and cytomegalovirus serostatus. Sequencing used immunoSEQ multiplex PCR; TCRdb keeps in-frame clones, though not all of them. Of 70,000 to 90,000 clones in the sample, about 73% are singletons; the top ten hold 2% to 3%. Sequencing was performed on memory CD4+ T cells from blood. These receptors originate from an adult in good health and CMV-seropositive. Each CDR3 is given with its conserved first and last residue.

j_call v_call cdr3_aa
TRBJ1-1 TRBV2 CASSEAGLGSEAFF
TRBJ1-2 TRBV6-4 CASSDRDRGGYTF
TRBJ2-1 TRBV18 CASSMEMDEQFF
TRBJ1-5 TRBV11-2 CASSPGRGHLRISNQPQHF
TRBJ1-6 TRBV18 CASSPYRDSPLHF
TRBJ2-3 TRBV27 CASRPGQGAMGSTDTQYF
TRBJ1-5 TRBV6-1 CASSEAARGNQPQHF
TRBJ1-5 TRBV2 CASSEDYQPQHF
TRBJ1-2 TRBV18 CASSPVEAAGYTF
TRBJ2-3 TRBV11-3 CASRPSTDTQYF
TRBJ1-2 TRBV10-3 CAISFTGQGAEGYTF
TRBJ1-3 TRBV4-3 CASSQVLDYSGNTIYF
TRBJ2-7 TRBV7-6 CASSLFFGTGTYEQYF
TRBJ2-3 TRBV5-1 CASSDSGGADTQYF
TRBJ1-3 TRBV5-1 CASSLVPGQSGNTIYF
TRBJ1-2 TRBV12-5 CASGLVPGQGAYGYTF
TRBJ2-1 TRBV5-4 CASSLEAGSYNEQFF
TRBJ1-2 TRBV28 CASSSLSREVYGYTF
TRBJ1-1 TRBV28 CASSFEIEAFF
TRBJ2-4 TRBV6-6 CASSKGVAKNIQYF
TRBJ1-3 TRBV28 CASSSGQVGNTIYF
TRBJ1-1 TRBV20-1 CSATPGGEAFF
TRBJ2-3 TRBV13 CASSLRGTDTQYF
TRBJ2-5 TRBV19 CASMGTGSGETQYF
TRBJ1-2 TRBV2 CASSTSNYGYTF
TRBJ2-5 TRBV29-1 CSVEVAQAQYF
TRBJ1-2 TRBV15 CATSRPQVVGYTF
TRBJ2-1 TRBV9 CASSGGTVDNEQFF
TRBJ2-1 TRBV10-2 CASSENPDSYNEQFF
TRBJ1-1 TRBV18 CASSPPLNTEAFF
TRBJ2-1 TRBV30 CAWSGLADYNEQFF
TRBJ1-5 TRBV6-5 CASRPLGRGHQPQHF
TRBJ1-1 TRBV6-5 CASSYRGIWNTEAFF
TRBJ1-3 TRBV29-1 CSVEQLSGNTIYF
TRBJ2-7 TRBV11-2 CASSLVPLSYEQYF
TRBJ2-3 TRBV19 CASMASGSGTQYF
TRBJ1-1 TRBV7-6 CASSLGTVVNTEAFF
TRBJ2-2 TRBV18 CASSPGSGAGELFF
TRBJ2-3 TRBV10-3 CAISVGTGPDTQYF
TRBJ2-6 TRBV19 CASKEGAGANVLTF
TRBJ1-3 TRBV4-1 CASSQTGVSGNTIYF
TRBJ2-2 TRBV28 CASSLGGVGDTGELFF
TRBJ2-7 TRBV11-2 CASSLDRDRYEQYF
TRBJ2-5 TRBV11-2 CASSQALAGPQETQYF
TRBJ2-3 TRBV29-1 CSVGTSGSWNTQYF
TRBJ1-5 TRBV7-2 CASSLVGTQASNQPQHF
TRBJ2-5 TRBV7-2 CASSRWGPQETQYF
TRBJ2-3 TRBV28 CASSLITPDYTQYF
TRBJ2-7 TRBV5-4 CASSSRASGGAGEQYF
TRBJ2-3 TRBV28 CASSVSTSGGRDTQYF
TRBJ1-1 TRBV11-2 CASSLIRDPRTEAFF
TRBJ2-1 TRBV27 CASSLNRGSYPGEQFF
TRBJ1-1 TRBV19 CASSRDRVNTEAFF
TRBJ1-2 TRBV30 CAWSVALYGYTF
TRBJ2-1 TRBV10-1 CASREGTDNEQFF